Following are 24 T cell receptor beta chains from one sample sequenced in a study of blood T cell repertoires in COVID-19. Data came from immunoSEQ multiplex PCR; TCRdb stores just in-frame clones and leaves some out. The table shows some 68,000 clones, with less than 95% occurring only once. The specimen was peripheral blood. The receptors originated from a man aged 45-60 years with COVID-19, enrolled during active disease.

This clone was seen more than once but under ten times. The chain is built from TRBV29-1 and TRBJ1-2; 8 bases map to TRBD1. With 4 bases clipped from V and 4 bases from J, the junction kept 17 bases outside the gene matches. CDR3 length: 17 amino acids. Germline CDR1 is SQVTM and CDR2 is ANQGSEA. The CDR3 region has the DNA TGCAGCGTTGGGCTGAATACTGGAACTGGACAGGGCTATGGCTACACCTTC. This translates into CSVGLNTGTGQGYGYTF.

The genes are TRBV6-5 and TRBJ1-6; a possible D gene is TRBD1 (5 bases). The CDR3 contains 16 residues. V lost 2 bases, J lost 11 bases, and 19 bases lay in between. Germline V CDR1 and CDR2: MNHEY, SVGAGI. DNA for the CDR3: TGTGCCAGCAGTTACGGCGACAGATTATTAACGGCACCCCTCCACTTT. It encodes CASSYGDRLLTAPLHF.

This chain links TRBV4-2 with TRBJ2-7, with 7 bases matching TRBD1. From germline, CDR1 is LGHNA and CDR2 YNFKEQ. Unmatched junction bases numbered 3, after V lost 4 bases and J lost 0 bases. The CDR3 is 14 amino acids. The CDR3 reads CASSPGDSSYEQYF. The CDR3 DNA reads TGTGCCAGCAGCCCCGGGGACAGCTCCTACGAGCAGTACTTC.

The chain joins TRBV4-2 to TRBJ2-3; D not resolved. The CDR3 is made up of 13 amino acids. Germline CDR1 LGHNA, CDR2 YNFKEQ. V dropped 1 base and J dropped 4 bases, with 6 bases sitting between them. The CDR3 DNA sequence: TGTGCCAGCAGCCAAGCAGTGGCAGATACGCAGTATTTT. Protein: CASSQAVADTQYF.

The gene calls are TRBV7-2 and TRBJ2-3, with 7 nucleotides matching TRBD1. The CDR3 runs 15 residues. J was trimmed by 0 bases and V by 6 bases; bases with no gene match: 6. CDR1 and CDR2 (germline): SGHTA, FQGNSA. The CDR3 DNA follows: TGTGCCAGCAGTCAACAGGGGCTCAGCACAGATACGCAGTATTTT. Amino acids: CASSQQGLSTDTQYF. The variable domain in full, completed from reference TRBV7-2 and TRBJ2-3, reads GAGVSQSPSNKVTEKGKDVELRCDPISGHTALYWYRQSLGQGLEFLIYFQGNSAPDKSGLPSDRFSAERTGGSVSTLTIQRTQQEDSAVYLCASSQQGLSTDTQYFGPGTRLTVL.

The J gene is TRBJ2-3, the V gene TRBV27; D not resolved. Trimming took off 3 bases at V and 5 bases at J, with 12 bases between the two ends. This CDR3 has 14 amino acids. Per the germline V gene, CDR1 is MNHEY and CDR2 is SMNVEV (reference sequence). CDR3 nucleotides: TGTGCCAGCAGTTTCGGGTCCCTTTTAGATACGCAGTATTTT. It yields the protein CASSFGSLLDTQYF.

The CDR3 protein is CASSRQGAYQPQHF. CDR3 nucleotides: TGTGCCAGCAGTCGACAGGGGGCGTATCAGCCCCAGCATTTT. The rearrangement uses TRBV2 and TRBJ1-5, with 10 positions matching TRBD1. CDR3 length: 14 residues. V lost 5 bases and J lost 5; bases outside the gene matches: 3. Germline V lookup: CDR1 SNHLY, CDR2 FYNNEI. The full variable domain, with the rest looked up from reference TRBV2 and TRBJ1-5, is EPEVTQTPSHQVTQMGQEVILRCVPISNHLYFYWYRQILGQKVEFLVSFYNNEISEKSEIFDDQFSVERPDGSNFTLKIRSTKLEDSAMYFCASSRQGAYQPQHFGDGTRLSIL.

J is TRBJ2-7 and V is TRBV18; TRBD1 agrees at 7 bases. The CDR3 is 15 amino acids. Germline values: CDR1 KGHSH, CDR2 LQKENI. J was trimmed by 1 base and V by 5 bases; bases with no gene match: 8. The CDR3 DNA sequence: TGTGCCAGCTCAAGAGGACAGGAACCGTCCTACGAGCAGTACTTC. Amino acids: CASSRGQEPSYEQYF.

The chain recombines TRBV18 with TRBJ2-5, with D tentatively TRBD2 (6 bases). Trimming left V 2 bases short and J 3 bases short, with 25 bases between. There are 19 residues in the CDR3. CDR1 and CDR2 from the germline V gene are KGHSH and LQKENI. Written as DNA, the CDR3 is TGTGCCAGCTCACCATGGATAGCGGAGCGGGTCAAGCTAGAAGAGACCCAGTACTTC. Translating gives CASSPWIAERVKLEETQYF.

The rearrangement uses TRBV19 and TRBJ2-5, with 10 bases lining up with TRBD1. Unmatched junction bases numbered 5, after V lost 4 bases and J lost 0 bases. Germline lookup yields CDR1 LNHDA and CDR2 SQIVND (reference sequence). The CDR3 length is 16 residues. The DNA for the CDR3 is TGTGCCAGTAGTACCCGGACAGGGGGGGACCAAGAGACCCAGTACTTC. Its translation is CASSTRTGGDQETQYF. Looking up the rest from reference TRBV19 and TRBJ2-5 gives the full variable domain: DGGITQSPKYLFRKEGQNVTLSCEQNLNHDAMYWYRQDPGQGLRLIYYSQIVNDFQKGDIAEGYSVSREKKESFPLTVTSAQKNPTAFYLCASSTRTGGDQETQYFGPGTRLLVL.

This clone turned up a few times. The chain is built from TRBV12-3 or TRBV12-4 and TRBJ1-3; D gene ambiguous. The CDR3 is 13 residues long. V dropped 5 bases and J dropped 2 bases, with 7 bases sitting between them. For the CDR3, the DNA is TGTGCCAGCAGTCCCGCAGCTGGAAACACCATATATTTT. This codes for CASSPAAGNTIYF.

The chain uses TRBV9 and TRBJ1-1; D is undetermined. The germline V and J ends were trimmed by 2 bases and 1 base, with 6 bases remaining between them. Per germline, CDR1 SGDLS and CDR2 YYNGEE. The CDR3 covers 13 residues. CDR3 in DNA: TGTGCCAGCAGCGTTTATCCGAACACTGAAGCTTTCTTT. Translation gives CASSVYPNTEAFF.

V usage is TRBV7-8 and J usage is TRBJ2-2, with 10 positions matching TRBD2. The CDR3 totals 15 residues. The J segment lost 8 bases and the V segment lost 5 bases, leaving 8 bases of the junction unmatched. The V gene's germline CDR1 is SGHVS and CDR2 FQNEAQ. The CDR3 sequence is CASSGTSVLGGELFF. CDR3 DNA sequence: TGTGCCAGCAGCGGGACTAGCGTGCTAGGGGGGGAGCTGTTTTTT.

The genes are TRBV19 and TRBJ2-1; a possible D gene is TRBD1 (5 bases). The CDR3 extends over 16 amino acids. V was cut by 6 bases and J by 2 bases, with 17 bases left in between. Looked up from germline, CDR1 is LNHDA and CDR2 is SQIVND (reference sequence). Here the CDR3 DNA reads TGTGCCAGTAGGAAGGGGCGAACAGCTCCCTACAATGAGCAGTTCTTC. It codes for CASRKGRTAPYNEQFF.

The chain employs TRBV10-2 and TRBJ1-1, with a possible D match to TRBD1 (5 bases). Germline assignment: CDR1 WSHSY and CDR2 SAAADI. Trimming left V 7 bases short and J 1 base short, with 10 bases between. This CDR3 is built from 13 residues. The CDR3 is CASTRQTNTEAFF. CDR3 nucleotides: TGCGCCAGCACCAGACAGACGAACACTGAAGCTTTCTTT.

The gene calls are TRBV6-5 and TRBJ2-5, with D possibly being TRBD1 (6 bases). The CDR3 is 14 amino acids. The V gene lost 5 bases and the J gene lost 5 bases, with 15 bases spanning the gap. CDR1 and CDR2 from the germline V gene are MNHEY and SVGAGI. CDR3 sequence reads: CASSPLRGRETQYF. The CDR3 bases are TGTGCCAGCAGTCCACTCAGGGGACGGGAGACCCAGTACTTC.

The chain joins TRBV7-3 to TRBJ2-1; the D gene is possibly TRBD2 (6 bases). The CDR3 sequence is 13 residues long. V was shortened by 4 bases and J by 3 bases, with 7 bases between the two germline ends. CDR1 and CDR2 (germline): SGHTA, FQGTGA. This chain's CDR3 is CASSWDFYNEQFF. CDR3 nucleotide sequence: TGTGCCAGCAGCTGGGACTTCTACAATGAGCAGTTCTTC.

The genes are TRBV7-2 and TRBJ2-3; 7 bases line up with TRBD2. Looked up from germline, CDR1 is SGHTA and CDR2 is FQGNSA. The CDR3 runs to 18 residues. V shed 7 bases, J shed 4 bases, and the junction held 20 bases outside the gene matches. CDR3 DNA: TGTGCCAGCACCGTAGGGTTAGGCGGGAGAGTTCAGGCAGATACGCAGTATTTT. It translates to CASTVGLGGRVQADTQYF.

The CDR3 DNA is TGTGCCAGCGGACAGGGAATGGGAGAGACCCAGTACTTC. It codes for CASGQGMGETQYF. V gene TRBV2 combines with J gene TRBJ2-5, with 8 bases that match TRBD1. Germline V gives CDR1 SNHLY, CDR2 FYNNEI. The CDR3 is made up of 13 amino acids. Trimming at V came to 8 bases and at J to 4 bases, leaving 6 bases not matched to a gene.

CDR3 in amino acids: CSVERGTSGRNEQFF. The CDR3 DNA sequence: TGCAGCGTTGAGAGGGGGACTAGCGGCCGAAATGAGCAGTTCTTC. V and J are TRBV29-1 and TRBJ2-1; 11 bases match TRBD2. Germline CDR1 and CDR2: SQVTM and ANQGSEA. J lost 7 bases, V lost 3 bases, and 8 bases had no gene match. The CDR3 is 15 amino acids.

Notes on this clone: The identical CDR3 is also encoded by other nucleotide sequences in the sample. The CDR3 sequence is CASSLGQGGTGELFF. In DNA, the CDR3 is TGCGCCAGCAGCTTGGGACAGGGGGGAACCGGGGAGCTGTTTTTT. The chain joins TRBV5-1 to TRBJ2-2; 9 bases fit TRBD1. This CDR3 is built from 15 residues. V gave up 0 bases and J gave up 5 bases; unmatched junction bases: 2. Germline V lookup: CDR1 SGHRS, CDR2 YFSETQ.

CDR3 in DNA: TGTGCCAGTAGTATTGGAGGACAGGGGGCAACCTACGAGCAGTACTTC. This encodes CASSIGGQGATYEQYF. The chain uses TRBV19 and TRBJ2-7; TRBD1 aligns across 11 bases. The V and J ends lost 3 bases and 2 bases, in that order; junction bases with no gene match: 6. This CDR3 spans 16 amino acids. Germline-derived CDR1 and CDR2 are LNHDA and SQIVND (reference sequence).

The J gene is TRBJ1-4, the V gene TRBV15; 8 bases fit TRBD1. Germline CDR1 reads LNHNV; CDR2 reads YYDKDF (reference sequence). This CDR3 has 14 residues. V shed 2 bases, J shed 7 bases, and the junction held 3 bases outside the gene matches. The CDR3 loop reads CATSRIDRGEKLFF. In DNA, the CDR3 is TGTGCCACCAGCAGAATCGACAGGGGTGAAAAACTGTTTTTT.

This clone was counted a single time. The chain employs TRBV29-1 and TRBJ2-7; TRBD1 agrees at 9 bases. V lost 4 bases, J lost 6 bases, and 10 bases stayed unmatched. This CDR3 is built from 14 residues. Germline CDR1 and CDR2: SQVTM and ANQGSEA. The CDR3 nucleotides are TGCAGCGTTGTCTCGGGACAGGGTTCGGGCGAGCAGTACTTC. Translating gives CSVVSGQGSGEQYF.